This TCR beta chain was recorded in a study of T-cell memory formation after mild COVID-19. TCRdb recomputed calls from the 5' RACE reads with MiXCR, one row per CDR3 protein. Found here are roughly 380,000 distinct CDR3 sequences, around 28% of them singletons; the top ten hold around an eighth. Germline V CDR1 and CDR2: SGHTA, FQGNSA. The CDR3 is 15 residues long. Trimming removed 4 bases from V and 2 bases from J; junction bases left unmatched: 5. Details on this clonotype: What it binds is unknown.

Notes on the study in general: Those CD4+ clones that contracted were mainly in CM and EM (CD8+ ones in EMRA).

Sequenced material: PBMCs or a T cell subset sorted from them (not recorded which). The receptor's source is an adult woman who had mild COVID-19 (a few samples of this study predate the infection). Cell type and time point are not known. This chain links TRBV7-2 with TRBJ2-3; TRBD1 agrees at 8 bases. CDR3 residues: CASSSRQGNTDTQYF. CDR3 coding DNA: TGTGCCAGCAGCTCTCGACAGGGGAACACAGATACGCAGTATTTT.